This is a list of T cell receptor beta chains from one sample in a study of blood T cell repertoires in COVID-19. TCRdb's copy holds only in-frame clones and misses some; the assay was immunoSEQ multiplex PCR. This table holds about 500,000 clones, about 85% found once. Material: PBMCs or T cells enriched from blood (not recorded which). Receptors were obtained from a woman between 18 and 29 years old who had recovered from COVID-19. The CDR3 runs from the conserved cysteine through the conserved F or W. The D gene is left open where the match is weak. Rows may omit the clone size; those that give it use once, few, many or a size class.

J	size	V	D	DNA	CDR3
TRBJ2-2	-	TRBV19	TRBD1	TGTGCCAGTAGTCGAGGGACAGGGGTGAACACCGGGGAGCTGTTTTTT	CASSRGTGVNTGELFF
TRBJ2-3	-	TRBV30	TRBD2	TGTGCCTGGAGGCTAAGCGGGGGGAGAGATACGCAGTATTTT	CAWRLSGGRDTQYF
TRBJ2-1	once	TRBV9	TRBD1	TGTGCCAGCAGCGTAACAGGGGTCTCCTACAATGAGCAGTTCTTC	CASSVTGVSYNEQFF
TRBJ1-1	-	TRBV5-1	TRBD1	TGCGCCAGCTCCTATAATACAGGGGACACTGAAGCTTTCTTT	CASSYNTGDTEAFF
TRBJ2-3	few	TRBV5-1	TRBD1	TGCGCCAGCAGCTTGAGGTCCGGGACAGGCGTAGATACGCAGTATTTT	CASSLRSGTGVDTQYF
TRBJ1-4	-	TRBV7-2	-	TGTGCCAGCAGCTTAGCGGCGACACCAAACCTAAATGAAAAACTGTTTTTT	CASSLAATPNLNEKLFF
TRBJ1-5	-	TRBV5-1	TRBD1	TGCGCCAGCAGCTCCCGGACAGGGGTAGACCTTAGCAATCAGCCCCAGCATTTT	CASSSRTGVDLSNQPQHF
TRBJ1-6	-	TRBV30	TRBD1	TGTGCCTGGAGTGCGGACAGGGACAATTCACCCCTCCACTTT	CAWSADRDNSPLHF
TRBJ1-4	once	TRBV2	-	TGTGCCAGCACCCTACCGAGTGAGAATGAAAAACTGTTTTTT	CASTLPSENEKLFF
TRBJ2-1	once	TRBV2	-	TGTGCCAGCAGTGAACGGGGGATTGGGCAGTTCTTC	CASSERGIGQFF
TRBJ2-2	-	TRBV6-4	TRBD2	TGTGCCAGCAGATACCTCCGACTAGCGGGGGGAAGGACCGGGGAGCTGTTTTTT	CASRYLRLAGGRTGELFF
TRBJ1-1	-	TRBV5-6	-	TGTGCCAGCAGCTTGAGGACGGGGACTGAAGCTTTCTTT	CASSLRTGTEAFF
TRBJ2-3	-	TRBV28	-	TGTGCCAGCAGTTTCCAGGGATCGTTCCCAGATACGCAGTATTTT	CASSFQGSFPDTQYF
TRBJ2-3	-	TRBV6-5	-	TGTGCCAGCAGGATATCCTTTATGGCAACAGATACGCAGTATTTT	CASRISFMATDTQYF
TRBJ1-6	-	TRBV7-6	-	TGTGCCAGCAGCCCGACCTTCGGGGGACCCCTCCACTTT	CASSPTFGGPLHF
TRBJ1-1	many	TRBV14	TRBD1	TGTGCCAGCAGCGATTCCAAGGGGGCGGGAACTGAAGCTTTCTTT	CASSDSKGAGTEAFF
TRBJ1-1	-	TRBV6-1	-	TGTGCCAGCAGATCAGGGGTGAGGAACACTGAAGCTTTCTTT	CASRSGVRNTEAFF
TRBJ2-2	-	TRBV29-1	TRBD2	TGCAGCGCCGGACTAGCGGGGGGGCCGAACGGCGGGGAGCTGTTTTTT	CSAGLAGGPNGGELFF
TRBJ1-1	-	TRBV7-9	-	TGTGCCAGCAGCCAGGGGCAGTTTGGGGCTTTCTTT	CASSQGQFGAFF